The rows below give T cell receptor beta chains drawn from one sample of a study of T cell repertoires in cytomegalovirus infection. TCRdb reanalysed the reads using MiXCR and keeps one entry per CDR3 protein. The data hold hundreds of thousands of distinct CDR3 sequences, with about 11% observed a single time. The sequenced material came from PBMCs. The receptors here all came from a human donor in good health (CMV status not recorded). Some clones in this sample may be carry-over from other donors' samples. The CDR3 runs from the conserved cysteine through the conserved F or W. The D gene is left open where the match is weak. Rows give clone size only sometimes, using once, few, many, or a class for an expanded clone.

d_gene: .; abundance: .; v_gene: TRBV20-1; j_gene: TRBJ2-1; CDR3aa: CSARSIGTVYNEQFF; CDR3nt: TGCAGTGCTAGGAGCATCGGGACTGTCTACAATGAGCAGTTCTTC
d_gene: .; abundance: many; v_gene: TRBV14; j_gene: TRBJ2-3; CDR3aa: CASSQAWQVFGTQYF; CDR3nt: TGTGCCAGCAGCCAAGCGTGGCAGGTTTTTGGTACGCAGTATTTT
d_gene: .; abundance: once; v_gene: TRBV30; j_gene: TRBJ1-5; CDR3aa: CAWSVEGVDNQPQHF; CDR3nt: TGTGCCTGGAGTGTGGAGGGTGTGGACAATCAGCCCCAGCATTTT
d_gene: TRBD1; abundance: many; v_gene: TRBV20-1; j_gene: TRBJ1-1; CDR3aa: CSARLLGGTGGSTEAFF; CDR3nt: TGCAGTGCTAGGCTACTGGGGGGGACAGGGGGCTCCACTGAAGCTTTCTTT
d_gene: .; abundance: many; v_gene: TRBV12-5; j_gene: TRBJ1-2; CDR3aa: CASGSGTFRNYGYTF; CDR3nt: TGTGCTAGTGGTTCGGGGACTTTCCGCAACTATGGCTACACCTTC
d_gene: TRBD1; abundance: many; v_gene: TRBV24-1; j_gene: TRBJ2-7; CDR3aa: CATSAAGQAWGQYF; CDR3nt: TGTGCCACCAGTGCCGCCGGACAGGCCTGGGGGCAGTACTTC
d_gene: .; abundance: many; v_gene: TRBV7-6; j_gene: TRBJ2-6; CDR3aa: CASSPRRISGANVLTF; CDR3nt: TGTGCCAGCAGCCCGAGACGGATCTCTGGGGCCAACGTCCTGACTTTC
d_gene: .; abundance: .; v_gene: TRBV29-1; j_gene: TRBJ1-5; CDR3aa: CSVDEGGGQPQHF; CDR3nt: TGCAGCGTTGATGAGGGGGGTGGGCAGCCCCAGCATTTT
d_gene: TRBD1; abundance: many; v_gene: TRBV28; j_gene: TRBJ2-2; CDR3aa: CASSFPTGGRETGELFF; CDR3nt: TGTGCCAGCAGTTTTCCCACAGGGGGAAGAGAGACCGGGGAGCTGTTTTTT
d_gene: .; abundance: many; v_gene: TRBV19; j_gene: TRBJ1-2; CDR3aa: CASSLRRMNYGYTF; CDR3nt: TGTGCCAGTAGTCTGAGACGGATGAACTATGGCTACACCTTC
d_gene: .; abundance: few; v_gene: TRBV19; j_gene: TRBJ2-7; CDR3aa: CASSREFSREQYF; CDR3nt: TGTGCCAGTAGTAGGGAGTTCAGCCGCGAGCAGTACTTC
d_gene: TRBD2; abundance: few; v_gene: TRBV20-1; j_gene: TRBJ2-1; CDR3aa: CSARIQRGSNEQFF; CDR3nt: TGCAGTGCTAGAATACAGCGGGGAAGCAATGAGCAGTTCTTC
d_gene: TRBD1; abundance: many; v_gene: TRBV7-9; j_gene: TRBJ2-7; CDR3aa: CASSLNPAGTVYEQYF; CDR3nt: TGTGCCAGCAGCTTAAACCCCGCCGGGACAGTCTACGAGCAGTACTTC
d_gene: TRBD2; abundance: many; v_gene: TRBV7-3; j_gene: TRBJ2-3; CDR3aa: CASSLLAGTQYF; CDR3nt: TGTGCCAGCAGCTTGTTAGCGGGTACGCAGTATTTT
d_gene: .; abundance: few; v_gene: TRBV6-2/TRBV6-3; j_gene: TRBJ1-4; CDR3aa: CASSYEHRDFNEKLFF; CDR3nt: TGTGCCAGCAGTTACGAGCACAGAGACTTTAATGAAAAACTGTTTTTT
d_gene: TRBD1; abundance: .; v_gene: TRBV5-1; j_gene: TRBJ1-1; CDR3aa: CASSFGTGGQNTEAFF; CDR3nt: TGCGCCAGCAGTTTCGGGACAGGGGGGCAGAACACTGAAGCTTTCTTT
d_gene: .; abundance: .; v_gene: TRBV20-1; j_gene: TRBJ2-1; CDR3aa: CSALDGGLVTGEQFF; CDR3nt: TGCAGTGCTCTAGACGGGGGGCTGGTTACGGGTGAGCAGTTCTTC
d_gene: .; abundance: many; v_gene: TRBV5-6; j_gene: TRBJ1-6; CDR3aa: CASSNGQYNSPLHF; CDR3nt: TGTGCCAGCAGCAATGGACAGTATAATTCACCCCTCCACTTT
d_gene: .; abundance: .; v_gene: TRBV14; j_gene: TRBJ2-7; CDR3aa: CASSQDPAVHEQYF; CDR3nt: TGTGCCAGCAGCCAAGATCCCGCCGTCCACGAGCAGTACTTC
d_gene: TRBD1; abundance: many; v_gene: TRBV7-9; j_gene: TRBJ2-7; CDR3aa: CASSRDRGLYEQYF; CDR3nt: TGTGCCAGCAGCAGGGACAGGGGGCTCTACGAGCAGTACTTC
d_gene: .; abundance: .; v_gene: TRBV29-1; j_gene: TRBJ2-5; CDR3aa: CSVAIPGRQETQYF; CDR3nt: TGCAGCGTAGCTATTCCGGGACGCCAAGAGACCCAGTACTTC
d_gene: .; abundance: many; v_gene: TRBV28; j_gene: TRBJ1-2; CDR3aa: CASSDLTNGYTF; CDR3nt: TGTGCCAGCAGTGACCTGACGAATGGCTACACCTTC
d_gene: TRBD2; abundance: many; v_gene: TRBV12-3/TRBV12-4; j_gene: TRBJ2-2; CDR3aa: CASSSAGLAHGELFF; CDR3nt: TGTGCCAGCAGTTCCGCGGGACTAGCGCACGGGGAGCTGTTTTTT
d_gene: TRBD1; abundance: many; v_gene: TRBV12-3/TRBV12-4; j_gene: TRBJ2-2; CDR3aa: CASILIGTGTTGELFF; CDR3nt: TGTGCCAGCATCTTAATAGGGACAGGGACCACCGGGGAGCTGTTTTTT
d_gene: TRBD2; abundance: many; v_gene: TRBV28; j_gene: TRBJ2-5; CDR3aa: CASSEPLAGQETQYF; CDR3nt: TGTGCCAGCAGTGAACCGCTAGCGGGACAAGAGACCCAGTACTTC
d_gene: TRBD2; abundance: .; v_gene: TRBV3-1; j_gene: TRBJ2-5; CDR3aa: CASSRSTSGKGKTQYF; CDR3nt: TGTGCCAGCAGCCGCTCGACTAGCGGGAAAGGAAAGACCCAGTACTTC
d_gene: TRBD1; abundance: .; v_gene: TRBV3-1; j_gene: TRBJ1-1; CDR3aa: CASSHLTGVATEAFF; CDR3nt: TGTGCCAGCAGCCACCTTACAGGGGTCGCCACTGAAGCTTTCTTT
d_gene: TRBD1; abundance: .; v_gene: TRBV20-1; j_gene: TRBJ2-7; CDR3aa: CSARVMGQVYEQYF; CDR3nt: TGCAGTGCTAGAGTAATGGGACAGGTCTACGAGCAGTACTTC
d_gene: TRBD2; abundance: many; v_gene: TRBV6-4; j_gene: TRBJ2-1; CDR3aa: CASSERSGGDEQFF; CDR3nt: TGTGCCAGCAGTGAGCGGTCCGGGGGGGATGAGCAGTTCTTC
d_gene: .; abundance: .; v_gene: TRBV28; j_gene: TRBJ1-1; CDR3aa: CASSFTRQVEAFF; CDR3nt: TGTGCCAGCTCTTTCACGAGGCAGGTTGAAGCTTTTTTT
d_gene: .; abundance: .; v_gene: TRBV5-1; j_gene: TRBJ1-1; CDR3aa: CASSLDRRRTFF; CDR3nt: TGCGCCAGCAGCCTGGATCGGAGGCGTACTTTCTTT
d_gene: .; abundance: many; v_gene: TRBV20-1; j_gene: TRBJ1-4; CDR3aa: CSASGQGNEKLFF; CDR3nt: TGCAGTGCTAGTGGCCAGGGGAATGAAAAACTGTTTTTT
d_gene: .; abundance: few; v_gene: TRBV20-1; j_gene: TRBJ1-5; CDR3aa: CSASTSNQPQHF; CDR3nt: TGCAGTGCTAGTACTAGCAATCAGCCCCAGCATTTT
d_gene: .; abundance: .; v_gene: TRBV20-1; j_gene: TRBJ2-7; CDR3aa: CSAAGTFSSYEQYF; CDR3nt: TGCAGTGCTGCCGGGACCTTTAGCTCCTACGAGCAGTACTTC
d_gene: TRBD1; abundance: .; v_gene: TRBV5-1; j_gene: TRBJ2-7; CDR3aa: CASSLDGTGFDEQYF; CDR3nt: TGCGCCAGCAGCTTGGATGGGACAGGGTTCGACGAGCAGTACTTC
d_gene: TRBD2; abundance: few; v_gene: TRBV5-5; j_gene: TRBJ2-7; CDR3aa: CASSLTWGRQGLAGGYEQYF; CDR3nt: TGTGCCAGCAGCCTAACCTGGGGGCGACAGGGACTAGCGGGAGGATACGAGCAGTACTTC